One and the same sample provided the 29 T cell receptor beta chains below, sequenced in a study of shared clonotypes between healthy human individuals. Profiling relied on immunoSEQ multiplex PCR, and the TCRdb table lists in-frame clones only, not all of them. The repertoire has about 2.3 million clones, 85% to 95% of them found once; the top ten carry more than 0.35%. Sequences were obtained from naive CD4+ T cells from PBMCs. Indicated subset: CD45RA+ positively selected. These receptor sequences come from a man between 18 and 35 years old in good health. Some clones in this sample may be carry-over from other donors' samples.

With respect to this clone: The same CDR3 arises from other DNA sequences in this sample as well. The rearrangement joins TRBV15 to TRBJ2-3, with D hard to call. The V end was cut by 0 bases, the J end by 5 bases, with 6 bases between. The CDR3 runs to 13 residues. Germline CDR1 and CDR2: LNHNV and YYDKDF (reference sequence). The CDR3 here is CATSRDRRDTQYF. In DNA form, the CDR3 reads TGTGCCACCAGCAGAGATCGAAGAGATACGCAGTATTTT.

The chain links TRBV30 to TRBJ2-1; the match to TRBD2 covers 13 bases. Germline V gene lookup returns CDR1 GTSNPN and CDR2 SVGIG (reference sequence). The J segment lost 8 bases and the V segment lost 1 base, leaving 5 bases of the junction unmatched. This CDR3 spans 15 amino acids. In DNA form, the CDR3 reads TGTGCCTGGAGTGCGGGACTAGCGGGAAAAGATGAGCAGTTCTTC. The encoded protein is CAWSAGLAGKDEQFF.

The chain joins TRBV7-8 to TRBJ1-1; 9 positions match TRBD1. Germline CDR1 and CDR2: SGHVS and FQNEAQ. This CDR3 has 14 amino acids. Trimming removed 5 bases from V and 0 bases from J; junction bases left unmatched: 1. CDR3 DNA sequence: TGTGCCAGCAGCGGGACAGGGCTGAACACTGAAGCTTTCTTT. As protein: CASSGTGLNTEAFF.

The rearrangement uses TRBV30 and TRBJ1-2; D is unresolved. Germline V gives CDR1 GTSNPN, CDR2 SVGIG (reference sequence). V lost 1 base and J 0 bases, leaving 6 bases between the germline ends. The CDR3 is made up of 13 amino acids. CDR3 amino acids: CAWSGMANYGYTF. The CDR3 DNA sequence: TGTGCCTGGAGTGGAATGGCTAACTATGGCTACACCTTC. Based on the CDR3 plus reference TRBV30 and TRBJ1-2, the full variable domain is SQTIHQWPATLVQPVGSPLSLECTVEGTSNPNLYWYRQAAGRGLQLLFYSVGIGQISSEVPQNLSASRPQDRQFILSSKKLLLSDSGFYLCAWSGMANYGYTFGSGTRLTVV.

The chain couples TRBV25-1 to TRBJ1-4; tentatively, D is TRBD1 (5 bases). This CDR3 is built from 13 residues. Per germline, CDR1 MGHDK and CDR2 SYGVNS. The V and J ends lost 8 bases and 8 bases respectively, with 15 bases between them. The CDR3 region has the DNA TGTGCCAGCCAGGGAGGGTTAGGCGAAAAACTGTTTTTT. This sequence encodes CASQGGLGEKLFF.

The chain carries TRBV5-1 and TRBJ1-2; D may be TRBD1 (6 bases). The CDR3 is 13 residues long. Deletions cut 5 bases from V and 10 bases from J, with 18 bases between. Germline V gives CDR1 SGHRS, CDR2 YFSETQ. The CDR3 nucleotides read TGCGCCAGCAGTGACGACAGGAACCCGACCTACACCTTC. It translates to CASSDDRNPTYTF.

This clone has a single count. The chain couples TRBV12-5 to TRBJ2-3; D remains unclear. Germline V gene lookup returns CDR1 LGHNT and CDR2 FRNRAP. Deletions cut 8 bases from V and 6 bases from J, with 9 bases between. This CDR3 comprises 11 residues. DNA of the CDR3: TGTGCTAGTTCCAAGGTGGATACGCAGTATTTT. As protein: CASSKVDTQYF.

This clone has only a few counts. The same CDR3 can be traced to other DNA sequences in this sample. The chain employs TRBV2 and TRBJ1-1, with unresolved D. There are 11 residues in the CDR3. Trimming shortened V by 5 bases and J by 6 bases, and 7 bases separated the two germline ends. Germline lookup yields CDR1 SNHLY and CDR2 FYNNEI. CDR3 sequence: CASSQGSEAFF. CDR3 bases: TGTGCCAGCAGTCAAGGGTCTGAAGCTTTCTTT.

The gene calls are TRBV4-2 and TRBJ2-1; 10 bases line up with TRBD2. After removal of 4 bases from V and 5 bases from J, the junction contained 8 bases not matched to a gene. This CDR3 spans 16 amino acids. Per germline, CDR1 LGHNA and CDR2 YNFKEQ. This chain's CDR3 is CASSPRTLAGDNEQFF. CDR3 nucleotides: TGTGCCAGCAGCCCCCGGACCCTAGCGGGAGACAATGAGCAGTTCTTC.

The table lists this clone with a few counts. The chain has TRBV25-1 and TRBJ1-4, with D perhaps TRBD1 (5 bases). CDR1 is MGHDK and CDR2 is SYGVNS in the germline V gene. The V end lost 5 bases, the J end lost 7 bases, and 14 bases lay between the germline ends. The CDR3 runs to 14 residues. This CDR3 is CASSPGREGEKLFF. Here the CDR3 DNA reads TGTGCCAGCAGTCCGGGCAGGGAAGGTGAAAAACTGTTTTTT.

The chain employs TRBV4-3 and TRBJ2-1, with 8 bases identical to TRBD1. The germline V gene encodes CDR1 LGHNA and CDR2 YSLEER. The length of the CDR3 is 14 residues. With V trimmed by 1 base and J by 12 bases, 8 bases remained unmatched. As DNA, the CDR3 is TGCGCCAGCAGCCAAGGGGTTGGAGACAGGGGGCAGTTCTTC. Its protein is CASSQGVGDRGQFF.

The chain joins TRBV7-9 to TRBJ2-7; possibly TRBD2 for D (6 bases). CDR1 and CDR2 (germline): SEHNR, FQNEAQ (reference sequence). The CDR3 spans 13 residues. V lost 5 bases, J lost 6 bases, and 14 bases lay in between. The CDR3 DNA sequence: TGTGCCAGCAGCCGAGAGGAGGGGACCGAGCAGTACTTC. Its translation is CASSREEGTEQYF.

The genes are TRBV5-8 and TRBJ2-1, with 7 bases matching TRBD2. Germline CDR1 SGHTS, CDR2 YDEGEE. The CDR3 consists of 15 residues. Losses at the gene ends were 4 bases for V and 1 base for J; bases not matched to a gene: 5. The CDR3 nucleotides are TGTGCCAGCAGCCGGGGGGATAGTTCCTACAATGAGCAGTTCTTC. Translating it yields CASSRGDSSYNEQFF.

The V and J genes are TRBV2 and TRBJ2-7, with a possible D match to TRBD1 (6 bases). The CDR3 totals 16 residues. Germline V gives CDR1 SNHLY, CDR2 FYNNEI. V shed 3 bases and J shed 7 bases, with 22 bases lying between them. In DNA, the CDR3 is TGTGCCAGCAGTGATGGAAGGGGGATCCAATTGGGGGAGCAGTACTTC. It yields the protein CASSDGRGIQLGEQYF.

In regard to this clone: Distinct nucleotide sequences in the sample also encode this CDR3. The CDR3 DNA reads TGTGCCAGCAGCGTAGACGGGACAGGCCCCTACGAGCAGTACTTC. Residues: CASSVDGTGPYEQYF. This chain connects TRBV9 to TRBJ2-7; TRBD1 matches at 8 bases. CDR1 SGDLS and CDR2 YYNGEE come from the germline V gene. The CDR3 totals 15 residues. The junction had 4 bases not matched to a gene; V was cut back by 0 bases and J by 2 bases.

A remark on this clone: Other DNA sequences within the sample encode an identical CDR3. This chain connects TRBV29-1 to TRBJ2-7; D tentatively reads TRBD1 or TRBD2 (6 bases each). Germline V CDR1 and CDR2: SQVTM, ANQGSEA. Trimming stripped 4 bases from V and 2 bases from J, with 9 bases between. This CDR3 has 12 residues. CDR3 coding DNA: TGCAGCGTTGCGGGGGCCACCTACGAGCAGTACTTC. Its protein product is CSVAGATYEQYF.

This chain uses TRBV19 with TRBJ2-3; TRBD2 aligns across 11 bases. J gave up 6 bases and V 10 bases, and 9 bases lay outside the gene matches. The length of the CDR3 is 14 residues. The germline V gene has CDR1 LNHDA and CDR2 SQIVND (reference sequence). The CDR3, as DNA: TGTGCCACCCGCACTAGCGGGAGCCCCGATACGCAGTATTTT. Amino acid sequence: CATRTSGSPDTQYF.

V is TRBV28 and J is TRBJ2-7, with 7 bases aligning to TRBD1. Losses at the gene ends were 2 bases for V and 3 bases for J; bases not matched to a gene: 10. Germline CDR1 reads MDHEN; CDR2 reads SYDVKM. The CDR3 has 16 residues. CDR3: CASSLRGQVRNYEQYF. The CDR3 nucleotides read TGTGCCAGCAGTTTAAGAGGACAGGTGAGAAACTACGAGCAGTACTTC.

CDR3 in DNA: TGCGCCAGCAGCGTCAACCAGGGGTCCGAAGAGACCCAGTACTTC. Encoded protein: CASSVNQGSEETQYF. This sequence joins TRBV5-1 and TRBJ2-5; possibly TRBD1 for D (6 bases). CDR3 size: 15 residues. V was shortened by 4 bases and J by 3 bases, with 16 bases between the two germline ends. Germline assignment: CDR1 SGHRS and CDR2 YFSETQ.

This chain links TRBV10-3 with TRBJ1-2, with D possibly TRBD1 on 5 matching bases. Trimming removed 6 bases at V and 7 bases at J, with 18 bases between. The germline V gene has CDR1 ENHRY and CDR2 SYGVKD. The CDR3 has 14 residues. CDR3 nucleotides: TGTGCCATCAGAGGGCAAACGGGACCGCTTGGCTACACCTTC. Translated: CAIRGQTGPLGYTF.

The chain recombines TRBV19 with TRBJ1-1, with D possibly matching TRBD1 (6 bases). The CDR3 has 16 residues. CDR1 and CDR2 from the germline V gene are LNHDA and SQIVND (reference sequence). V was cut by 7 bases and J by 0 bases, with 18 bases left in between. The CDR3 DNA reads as TGTGCCAGTATCCTTAACTCCAACAGGGTGAACACTGAAGCTTTCTTT. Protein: CASILNSNRVNTEAFF.

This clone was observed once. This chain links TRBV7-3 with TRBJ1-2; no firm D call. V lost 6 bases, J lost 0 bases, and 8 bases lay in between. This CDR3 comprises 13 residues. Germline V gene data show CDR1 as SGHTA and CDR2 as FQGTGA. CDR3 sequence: CASRQNSNYGYTF. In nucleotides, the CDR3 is TGTGCCAGCAGACAAAACTCTAACTATGGCTACACCTTC.

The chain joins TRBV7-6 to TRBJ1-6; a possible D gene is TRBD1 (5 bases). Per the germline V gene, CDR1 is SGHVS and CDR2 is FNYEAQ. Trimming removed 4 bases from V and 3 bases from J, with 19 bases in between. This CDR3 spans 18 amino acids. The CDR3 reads CASSSYPTAEYYNSPLHF. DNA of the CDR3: TGTGCCAGCAGCTCCTATCCGACAGCTGAGTACTATAATTCACCCCTCCACTTT. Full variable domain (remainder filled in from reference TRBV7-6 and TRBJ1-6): GAGVSQSPRYKVTKRGQDVALRCDPISGHVSLYWYRQALGQGPEFLTYFNYEAQQDKSGLPNDRFSAERPEGSISTLTIQRTEQRDSAMYRCASSSYPTAEYYNSPLHFGNGTRLTVT.

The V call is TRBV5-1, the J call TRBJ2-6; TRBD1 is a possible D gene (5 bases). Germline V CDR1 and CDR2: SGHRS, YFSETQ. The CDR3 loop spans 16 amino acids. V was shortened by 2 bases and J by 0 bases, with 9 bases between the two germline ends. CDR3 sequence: CASSFDRSSGANVLTF. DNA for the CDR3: TGCGCCAGCAGCTTCGACAGATCCTCTGGGGCCAACGTCCTGACTTTC.

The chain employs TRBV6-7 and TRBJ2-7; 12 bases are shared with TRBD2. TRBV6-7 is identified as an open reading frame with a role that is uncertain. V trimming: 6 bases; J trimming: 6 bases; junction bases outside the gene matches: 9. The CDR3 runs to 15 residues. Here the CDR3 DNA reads TGTGCCAGCAGCCTTCTAGCGGGAGGGCCAATCGAGCAGTACTTC. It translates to CASSLLAGGPIEQYF.

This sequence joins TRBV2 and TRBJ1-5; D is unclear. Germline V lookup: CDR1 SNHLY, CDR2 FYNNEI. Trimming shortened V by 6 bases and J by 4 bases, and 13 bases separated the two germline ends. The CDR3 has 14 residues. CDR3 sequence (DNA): TGTGCCAGCAGCCCCAGAAACCTAAATCAGCCCCAGCATTTT. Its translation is CASSPRNLNQPQHF.

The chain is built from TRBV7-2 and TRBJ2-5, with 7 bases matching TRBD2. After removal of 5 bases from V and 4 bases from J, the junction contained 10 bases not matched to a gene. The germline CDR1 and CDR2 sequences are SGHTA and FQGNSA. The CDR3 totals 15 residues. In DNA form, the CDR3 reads TGTGCCAGCAGCCGCGGGGGATCATCAGGAGAGACCCAGTACTTC. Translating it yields CASSRGGSSGETQYF.

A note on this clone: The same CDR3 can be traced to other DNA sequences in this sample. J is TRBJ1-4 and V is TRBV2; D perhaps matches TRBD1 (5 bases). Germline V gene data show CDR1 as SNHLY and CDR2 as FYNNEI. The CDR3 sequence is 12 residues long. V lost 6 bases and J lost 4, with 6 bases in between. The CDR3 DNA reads TGTGCCAGCAGGGACAATAATGAAAAACTGTTTTTT. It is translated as CASRDNNEKLFF.

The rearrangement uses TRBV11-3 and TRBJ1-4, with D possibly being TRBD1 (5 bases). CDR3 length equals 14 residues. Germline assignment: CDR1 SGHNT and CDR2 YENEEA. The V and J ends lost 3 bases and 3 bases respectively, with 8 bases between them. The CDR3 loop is CASSFGASNEKLFF. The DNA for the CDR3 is TGTGCCAGCAGCTTTGGGGCCTCTAATGAAAAACTGTTTTTT.